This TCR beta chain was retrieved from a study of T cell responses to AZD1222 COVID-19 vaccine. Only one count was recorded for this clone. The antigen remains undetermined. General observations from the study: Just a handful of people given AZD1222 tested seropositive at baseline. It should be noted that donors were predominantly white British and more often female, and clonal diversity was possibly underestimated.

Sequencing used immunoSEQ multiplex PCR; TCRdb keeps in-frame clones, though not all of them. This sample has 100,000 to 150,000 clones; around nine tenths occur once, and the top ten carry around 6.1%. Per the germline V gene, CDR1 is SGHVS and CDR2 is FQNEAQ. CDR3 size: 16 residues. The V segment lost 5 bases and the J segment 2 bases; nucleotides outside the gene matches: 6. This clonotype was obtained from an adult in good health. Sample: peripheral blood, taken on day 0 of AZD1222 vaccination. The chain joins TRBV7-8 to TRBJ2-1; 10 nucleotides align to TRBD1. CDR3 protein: CASSIGTGETYNEQFF. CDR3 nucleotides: TGTGCCAGCAGCATTGGGACAGGGGAAACCTACAATGAGCAGTTCTTC.